This TCR beta chain was sequenced for a study of early T cells in non-severe SARS-CoV-2 infection. Unique molecular identifiers (one per individual cDNA molecule) were attached. TCRdb passed the 5' RACE reads through MiXCR, listing each CDR3 protein once. This table has roughly 30,000 distinct CDR3 sequences, about 5.1% appearing once. Losses at the gene ends were 6 bases for V and 2 bases for J; bases not matched to a gene: 9. The germline CDR1 and CDR2 sequences are MNHEY and SVGAGI. The length of the CDR3 is 16 residues. V and J are TRBV6-5 and TRBJ1-2; 10 nucleotides match TRBD1. Sequencing was done on a sample of whole blood. This sequence was found in an adult who was a healthcare worker with PCR-confirmed SARS-CoV-2 infection or an uninfected control (not recorded which). As DNA, the CDR3 is TGTGCCAGCAGAGACGGAGGGACAGGGGCAAACTATGGCTACACCTTC. This translates into CASRDGGTGANYGYTF.